This TCR beta chain appears in the sequencing data of a study of T cell clonotyping in hematopoietic cell transplantation. Overall study context: Cytoreduction preceded collection of pretransplant recipient samples. Study results and caveats: No sorting was done, leaving CD4 and CD8 contributions mixed.

Here immunoSEQ multiplex PCR was the method, and the copy in TCRdb shows in-frame clones only, minus some. Of about 45,000 clones in the sample, around 80% are singletons; the top ten hold 5.3%. The time point denotes: recipient sample about 28 days before transplant, after cytoreduction. Germline V gene sequence: CDR1 SGHNT, CDR2 YENEEA. Trimming removed 4 bases at V and 1 base at J, with 7 bases between. The CDR3 is 14 residues long. Turning to this clone: No antigen is known for it.

Material: peripheral blood mononuclear cells, obtained before stem cell transplant. This rearrangement joins TRBV11-3 to TRBJ2-2; D not certain. The sequence was obtained from a man aged 55 to 70 with myelodysplastic syndrome. Some clones in this sample may be carry-over from other donors' samples. CDR3 sequence reads: CASSSDLNTGELFF. The CDR3 nucleotides are TGTGCCAGCAGCTCGGACCTGAACACCGGGGAGCTGTTTTTT.